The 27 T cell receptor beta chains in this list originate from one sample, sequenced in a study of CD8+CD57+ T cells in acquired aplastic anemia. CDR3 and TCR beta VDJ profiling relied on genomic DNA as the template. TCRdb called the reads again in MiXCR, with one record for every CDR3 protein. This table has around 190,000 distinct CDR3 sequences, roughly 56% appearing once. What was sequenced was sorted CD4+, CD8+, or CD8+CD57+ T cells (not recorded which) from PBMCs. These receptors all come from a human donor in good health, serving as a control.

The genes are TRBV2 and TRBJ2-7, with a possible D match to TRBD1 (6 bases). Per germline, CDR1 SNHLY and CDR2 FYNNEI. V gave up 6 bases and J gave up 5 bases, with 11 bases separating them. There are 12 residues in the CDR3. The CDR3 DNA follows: TGTGCCAGCAGCCGAGGACAGAACGAGCAGTACGTC. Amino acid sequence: CASSRGQNEQYV.

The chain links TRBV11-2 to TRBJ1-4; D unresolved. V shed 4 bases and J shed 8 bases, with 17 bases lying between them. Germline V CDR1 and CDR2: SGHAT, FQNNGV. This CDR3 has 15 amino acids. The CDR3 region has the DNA TGTGCCAGCAGCTCCTCTGGTAGGGAATGGGAAAAACTGTTTTTT. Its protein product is CASSSSGREWEKLFF.

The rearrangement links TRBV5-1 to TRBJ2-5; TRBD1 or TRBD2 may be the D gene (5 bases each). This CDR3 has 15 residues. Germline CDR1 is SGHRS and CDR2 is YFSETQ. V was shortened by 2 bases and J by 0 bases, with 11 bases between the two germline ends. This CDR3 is CASSLGTAYQETQYF. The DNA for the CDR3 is TGCGCCAGCAGCTTAGGGACCGCGTACCAAGAGACCCAGTACTTC.

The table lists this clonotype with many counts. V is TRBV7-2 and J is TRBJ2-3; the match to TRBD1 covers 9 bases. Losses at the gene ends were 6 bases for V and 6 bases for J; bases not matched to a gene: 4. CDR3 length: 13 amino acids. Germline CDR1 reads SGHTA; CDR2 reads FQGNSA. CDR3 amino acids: CASSYGQGDTQYF. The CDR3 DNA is TGTGCCAGCAGTTATGGACAGGGGGATACGCAGTATTTT.

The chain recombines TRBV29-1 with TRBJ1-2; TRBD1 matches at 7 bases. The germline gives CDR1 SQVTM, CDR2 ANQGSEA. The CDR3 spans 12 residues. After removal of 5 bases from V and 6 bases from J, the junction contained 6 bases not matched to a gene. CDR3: CSVTTGQHGYTF. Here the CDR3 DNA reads TGCAGCGTTACGACAGGGCAACATGGCTACACCTTC.

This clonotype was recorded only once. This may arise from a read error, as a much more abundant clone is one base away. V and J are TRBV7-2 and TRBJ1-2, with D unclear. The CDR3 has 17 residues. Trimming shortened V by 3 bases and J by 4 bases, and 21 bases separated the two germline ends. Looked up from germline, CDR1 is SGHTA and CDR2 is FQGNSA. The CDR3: CASSFEVARRSSYGYTF. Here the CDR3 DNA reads TGTGCCAGCAGCTTTGAGGTGGCGCGTCGGTCCTCCTATGGCTACACCTTC.

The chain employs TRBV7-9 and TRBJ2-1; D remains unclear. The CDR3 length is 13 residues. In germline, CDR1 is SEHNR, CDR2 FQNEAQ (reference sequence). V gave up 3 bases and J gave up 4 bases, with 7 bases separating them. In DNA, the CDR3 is TGTGCCAGCAGCTTCGACCCGTACAATGAGCAGTTCTTC. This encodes CASSFDPYNEQFF. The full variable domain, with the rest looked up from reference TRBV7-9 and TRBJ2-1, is DTGVSQNPRHKITKRGQNVTFRCDPISEHNRLYWYRQTLGQGPEFLTYFQNEAQLEKSRLLSDRFSAERPKGSFSTLEIQRTEQGDSAMYLCASSFDPYNEQFFGPGTRLTVL.

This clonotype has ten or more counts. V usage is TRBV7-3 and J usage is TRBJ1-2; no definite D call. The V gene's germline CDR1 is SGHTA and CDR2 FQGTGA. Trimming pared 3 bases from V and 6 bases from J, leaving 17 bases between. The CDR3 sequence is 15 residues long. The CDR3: CASSLTLEGVHGYTF. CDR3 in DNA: TGTGCCAGCAGCTTGACACTAGAAGGCGTGCATGGCTACACCTTC. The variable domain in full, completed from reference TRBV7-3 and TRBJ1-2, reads GAGVSQTPSNKVTEKGKYVELRCDPISGHTALYWYRQSLGQGPEFLIYFQGTGAADDSGLPNDRFFAVRPEGSVSTLKIQRTERGDSAVYLCASSLTLEGVHGYTFGSGTRLTVV.

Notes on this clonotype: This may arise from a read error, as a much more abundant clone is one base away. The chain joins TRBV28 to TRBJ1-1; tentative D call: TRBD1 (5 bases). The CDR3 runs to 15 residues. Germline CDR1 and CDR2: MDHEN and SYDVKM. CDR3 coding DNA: TGTGCCAGCAGTTTGGTTTCAGGGTTGAACACTGGAGCTTTCTTT. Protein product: CASSLVSGLNTGAFF. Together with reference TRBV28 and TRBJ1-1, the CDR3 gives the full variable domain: DVKVTQSSRYLVKRTGEKVFLECVQDMDHENMFWYRQDPGLGLRLIYFSYDVKMKEKGDIPEGYSVSREKKERFSLILESASTNQTSMYLCASSLVSGLNTGAFFGQGTRLTVV.

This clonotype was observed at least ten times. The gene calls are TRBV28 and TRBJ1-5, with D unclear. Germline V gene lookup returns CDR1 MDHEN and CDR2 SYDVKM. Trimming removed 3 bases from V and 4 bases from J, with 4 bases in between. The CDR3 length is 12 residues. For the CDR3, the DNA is TGTGCCAGCAGTTTGGGAAATCAGCCCCAGCATTTT. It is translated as CASSLGNQPQHF.

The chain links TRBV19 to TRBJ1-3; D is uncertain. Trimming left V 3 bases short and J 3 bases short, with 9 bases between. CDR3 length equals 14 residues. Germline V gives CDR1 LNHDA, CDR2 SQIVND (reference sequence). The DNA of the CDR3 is TGTGCCAGTAGTATCTCGACCCGTGGAAACACCATATATTTT. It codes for CASSISTRGNTIYF.

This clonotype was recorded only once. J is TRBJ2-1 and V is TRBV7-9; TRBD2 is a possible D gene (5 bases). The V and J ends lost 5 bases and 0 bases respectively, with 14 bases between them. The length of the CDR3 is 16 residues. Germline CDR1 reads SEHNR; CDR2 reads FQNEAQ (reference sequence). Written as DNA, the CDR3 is TGTGCCAGCAGCATCGGGTCTAGCTCCTCCTACAATGAGCAGTTCTTC. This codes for CASSIGSSSSYNEQFF.

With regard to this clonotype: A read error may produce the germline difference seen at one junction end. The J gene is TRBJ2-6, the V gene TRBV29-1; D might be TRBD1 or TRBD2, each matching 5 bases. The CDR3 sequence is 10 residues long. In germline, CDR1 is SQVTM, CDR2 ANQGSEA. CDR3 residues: CSVGKDTEAF. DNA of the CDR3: TGCAGCGTCGGGAAGGACACTGAAGCTTTC.

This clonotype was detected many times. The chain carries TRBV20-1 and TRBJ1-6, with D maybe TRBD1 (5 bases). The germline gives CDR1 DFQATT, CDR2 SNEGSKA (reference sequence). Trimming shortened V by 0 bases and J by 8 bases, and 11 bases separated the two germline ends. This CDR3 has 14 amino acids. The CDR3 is CSARDPRVDSPLHF. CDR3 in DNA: TGCAGTGCTAGAGATCCCAGGGTTGATTCACCCCTCCACTTT.

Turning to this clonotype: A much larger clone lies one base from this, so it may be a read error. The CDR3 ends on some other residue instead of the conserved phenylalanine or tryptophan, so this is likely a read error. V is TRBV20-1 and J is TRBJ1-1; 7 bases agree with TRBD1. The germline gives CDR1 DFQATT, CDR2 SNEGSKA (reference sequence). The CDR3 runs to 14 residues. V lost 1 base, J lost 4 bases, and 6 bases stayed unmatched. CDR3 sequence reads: CSARADSGGTEAFS. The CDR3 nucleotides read TGCAGTGCTAGAGCGGACTCAGGGGGCACTGAAGCTTTCTCT.

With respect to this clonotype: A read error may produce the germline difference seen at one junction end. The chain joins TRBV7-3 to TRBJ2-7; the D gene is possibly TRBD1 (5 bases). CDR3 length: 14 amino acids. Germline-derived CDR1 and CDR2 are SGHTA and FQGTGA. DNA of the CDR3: TGTGCCAGCAGCCTAACAGGTGGCGGCGACGAGCAGTACTTC. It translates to CASSLTGGGDEQYF.

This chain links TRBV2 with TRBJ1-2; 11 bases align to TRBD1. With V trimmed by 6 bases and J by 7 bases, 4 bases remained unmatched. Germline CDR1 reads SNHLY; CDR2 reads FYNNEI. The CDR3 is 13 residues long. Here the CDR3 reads CASRPGQGAGYTF. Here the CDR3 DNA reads TGTGCCAGCAGACCCGGACAGGGGGCTGGCTACACCTTC.

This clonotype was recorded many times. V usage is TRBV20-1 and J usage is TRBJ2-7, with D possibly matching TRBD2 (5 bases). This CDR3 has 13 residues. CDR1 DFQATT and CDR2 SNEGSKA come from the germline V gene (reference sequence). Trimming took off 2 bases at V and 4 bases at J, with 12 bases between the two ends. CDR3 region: CSARYGLLYEQYF. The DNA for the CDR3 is TGCAGTGCTAGATACGGACTCCTGTACGAGCAGTACTTC.

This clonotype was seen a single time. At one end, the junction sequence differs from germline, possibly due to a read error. In DNA form, the CDR3 reads TGCGCCAGCAGTTCGCCCCGGTCCGGCCGCACTGAAACTTTCTTT. This gives the protein CASSSPRSGRTETFF. The V call is TRBV10-2, the J call TRBJ1-1, with D hard to call. The CDR3 loop spans 15 amino acids. Germline loops: CDR1 WSHSY, CDR2 SAAADI.

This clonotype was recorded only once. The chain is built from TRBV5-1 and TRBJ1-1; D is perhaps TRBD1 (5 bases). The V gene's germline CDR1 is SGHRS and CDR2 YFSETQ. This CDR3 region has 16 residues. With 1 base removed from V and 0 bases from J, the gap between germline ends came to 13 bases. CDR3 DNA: TGCGCCAGCAGCTTGAGAGGGGTCGGGATGAACACTGAAGCTTTCTTT. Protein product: CASSLRGVGMNTEAFF.

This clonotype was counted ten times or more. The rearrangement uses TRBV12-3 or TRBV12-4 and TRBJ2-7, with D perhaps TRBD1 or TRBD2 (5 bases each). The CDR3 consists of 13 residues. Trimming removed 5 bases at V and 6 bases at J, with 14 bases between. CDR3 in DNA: TGTGCCAGCAGTCCCAGGGAGCGGCGCGAGCAGTACTTC. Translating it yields CASSPRERREQYF.

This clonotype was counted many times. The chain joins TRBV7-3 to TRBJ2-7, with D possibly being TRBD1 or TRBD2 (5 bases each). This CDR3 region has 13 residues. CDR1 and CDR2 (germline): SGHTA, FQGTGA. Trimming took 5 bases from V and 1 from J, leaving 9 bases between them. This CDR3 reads CASSRDLSYEQYF. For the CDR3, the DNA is TGTGCCAGCAGCCGGGACCTGTCCTACGAGCAGTACTTC.

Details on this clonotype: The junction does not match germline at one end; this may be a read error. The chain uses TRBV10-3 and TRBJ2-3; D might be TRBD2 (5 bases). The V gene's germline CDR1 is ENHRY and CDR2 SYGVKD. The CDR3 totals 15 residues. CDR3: CAISGGSVSKDTQYF. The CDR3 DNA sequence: TGTGCCATCAGTGGCGGGTCGGTAAGCAAAGATACGCAGTATTTT.

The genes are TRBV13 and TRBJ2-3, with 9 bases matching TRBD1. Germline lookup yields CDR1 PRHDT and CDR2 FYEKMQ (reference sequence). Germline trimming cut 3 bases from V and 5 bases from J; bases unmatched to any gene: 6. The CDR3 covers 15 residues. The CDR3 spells CASSFRTGAIDTQYF. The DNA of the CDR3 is TGTGCCAGCAGCTTCCGGACAGGGGCAATAGATACGCAGTATTTT.

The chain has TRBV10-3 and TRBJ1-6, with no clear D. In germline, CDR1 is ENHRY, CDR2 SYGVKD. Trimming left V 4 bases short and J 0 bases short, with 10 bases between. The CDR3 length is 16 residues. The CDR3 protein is CAISGIPSSYNSPLHF. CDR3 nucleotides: TGTGCCATCAGTGGAATCCCGAGCTCCTATAATTCACCCCTCCACTTT.

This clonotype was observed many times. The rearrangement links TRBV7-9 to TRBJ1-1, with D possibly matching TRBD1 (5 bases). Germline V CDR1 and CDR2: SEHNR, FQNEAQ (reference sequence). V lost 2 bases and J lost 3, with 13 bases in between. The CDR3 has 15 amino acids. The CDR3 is CASSLNSGGYTEAFF. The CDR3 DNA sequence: TGTGCCAGCAGCTTAAACAGTGGGGGGTACACTGAAGCTTTCTTT.

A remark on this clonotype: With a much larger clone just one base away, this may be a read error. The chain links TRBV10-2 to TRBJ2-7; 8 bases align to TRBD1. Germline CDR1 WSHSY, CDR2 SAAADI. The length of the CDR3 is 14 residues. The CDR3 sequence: CASNAGTGKYGQYF. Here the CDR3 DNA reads TGCGCCAGCAACGCCGGGACAGGAAAATACGGGCAGTACTTC.